This T cell receptor beta chain derives from a study of T cells in Graves' hyperthyroidism and ophthalmopathy. Overall study: Initial diagnosis, before any treatment, was when peripheral blood was collected.

V was clipped by 2 bases and J by 7 bases; unmatched bases: 7. CDR3 size: 14 residues. Concerning this clonotype itself: The antigen remains undetermined.

Study-wide findings and caveats: Most thyroid clonotypes expanded above 0.001 appeared in blood too. With a median lead of roughly 6.8 months before onset, the model predicted ophthalmopathy.

Amplification of TCR beta CDR3 regions used RNA as the template. The HTBI primer set was used in a first-round RT-PCR of the TCR CDR3. One entry per CDR3 protein, called by TCRdb with MiXCR from the multiplex PCR reads. This table holds around 250,000 distinct CDR3 sequences, about 25% found once. This clonotype originated in a middle-aged woman with Graves' ophthalmopathy. The source material was blood. The chain combines TRBV12-3 or TRBV12-4 with TRBJ1-2; 7 bases are shared with TRBD1. CDR3 loop: CASSLNSGDSGYTF. The CDR3 DNA reads as TGTGCCAGCAGTTTAAACTCAGGGGACAGTGGCTACACCTTC.